Following are 13 T cell receptor beta chains from one sample sequenced in a study of HIV-infected children after antiretroviral therapy interruption (dated by TCRdb to between 2018 and 2020). This sample's treatment or condition label indicates: PENTA 11 planned treatment interruption arm or continuous ART arm. The library came from 3' RACE. Sequencing was carried out with an Illumina MiSeq. TCR libraries were built from RNA using a 3' RACE protocol with unique molecular identifiers to correct PCR amplification bias. TCRdb redid the processing of the public reads, applying fastp at Q25 and MiXCR, and retained in-frame beta chains. All rows with the same CDR3 protein become a single entry with the most common DNA and genes. The sample includes approximately 89,000 distinct CDR3 sequences, with about 7.2% observed a single time. 0.85% to 1.3% of the sample goes to the ten largest clones. This specimen was CD45RA+ CD4+ T cells from PBMCs, pooled from several time points, taken from a donor given antiretroviral therapy, either interrupted or continuous. What the cell subset or site label conveys for this sample: naive CD4+ CD45RA+ CD45RO- T cells. These receptors were obtained from a pool of human donors with HIV.

This chain connects TRBV6-6 to TRBJ2-7, with D perhaps being TRBD1 or TRBD2 (6 bases each). CDR3 length: 12 residues. Germline V gene data show CDR1 as MNHNY and CDR2 as SVGAGI (reference sequence). Trimming cost V 8 bases and J 2 bases, with 10 bases left between them. The CDR3 DNA sequence: TGTGCCAGCGGGGGGCCCCCCTACGAGCAGTACTTC. Amino acid sequence: CASGGPPYEQYF.

The table lists this clonotype with many counts. The chain uses TRBV20-1 and TRBJ1-1; a weak D match, TRBD1 (6 bases). The V end lost 3 bases, the J end lost 5 bases, and 10 bases lay between the germline ends. Looked up from germline, CDR1 is DFQATT and CDR2 is SNEGSKA (reference sequence). The CDR3 consists of 12 residues. CDR3 in amino acids: CSASLGGTEAFF. The CDR3 DNA is TGCAGTGCTAGTTTAGGGGGGACTGAAGCTTTCTTT.

This clonotype occurred many times. The rearrangement uses TRBV5-1 and TRBJ2-5; tentative D call: TRBD1 (6 bases). The V and J ends lost 0 bases and 0 bases respectively, with 9 bases between them. The length of the CDR3 is 15 residues. Germline V gene sequence: CDR1 SGHRS, CDR2 YFSETQ. DNA for the CDR3: TGCGCCAGCAGCTTGGCAGGGGCGTACCAAGAGACCCAGTACTTC. Its translation: CASSLAGAYQETQYF.

This clonotype was counted at least ten times. DNA for the CDR3: TGTGCCACCAGTGCCGGACAGGGACCGAACACTGAAGCTTTCTTT. Amino acid sequence: CATSAGQGPNTEAFF. The chain uses TRBV24-1 and TRBJ1-1, with 8 positions matching TRBD1. From germline, CDR1 is KGHDR and CDR2 SFDVKD. This CDR3 contains 15 residues. V lost 5 bases and J lost 1; bases outside the gene matches: 5.

This clonotype has a count of ten or more. The chain combines TRBV6-1 with TRBJ2-1, with a weak D call TRBD2 (6 bases). The CDR3 spans 16 residues. Germline CDR1 is MNHNS and CDR2 is SASEGT. V lost 5 bases, J lost 5 bases, and 19 bases lay in between. The CDR3 region is CASSLPPGLLDNEQFF. CDR3 DNA: TGTGCCAGCAGTTTGCCACCGGGACTGTTAGACAATGAGCAGTTCTTC.

In this sample, this clonotype turned up many times. V usage is TRBV29-1 and J usage is TRBJ2-1; D is uncertain. CDR1 is SQVTM, CDR2 ANQGSEA, per germline. This CDR3 is built from 10 residues. Trimming removed 6 bases from V and 3 bases from J, with 3 bases in between. CDR3 bases: TGCAGCGTCAACTACAATGAGCAGTTCTTC. Protein sequence: CSVNYNEQFF.

This sequence joins TRBV4-2 and TRBJ2-4; 8 nucleotides line up with TRBD2. After removal of 7 bases from V and 2 bases from J, the junction contained 10 bases not matched to a gene. Germline loops: CDR1 LGHNA, CDR2 YNFKEQ. CDR3 size: 16 residues. CDR3 loop: CASTLSTSVTKNIQYF. The CDR3 DNA is TGTGCCAGCACCCTCTCGACTAGCGTGACCAAAAACATTCAGTACTTC.

This clonotype was counted many times. The chain recombines TRBV3-1 with TRBJ2-7; TRBD1 agrees at 8 bases. The germline gives CDR1 LGHDT, CDR2 YNNKEL (reference sequence). This CDR3 spans 15 amino acids. Losses at the gene ends were 4 bases for V and 1 base for J; bases not matched to a gene: 6. The CDR3 here is CASSRSGGFSYEQYF. CDR3 nucleotides: TGTGCCAGCAGCCGGTCAGGGGGCTTTTCCTACGAGCAGTACTTC.

This clonotype was observed at least ten times. J is TRBJ1-5 and V is TRBV7-9; tentatively, D is TRBD1 (5 bases). The CDR3 sequence is 16 residues long. The germline V and J ends were trimmed by 0 bases and 2 bases, with 11 bases remaining between them. CDR1 and CDR2 (germline): SEHNR, FQNEAQ (reference sequence). The CDR3 region has the DNA TGTGCCAGCAGCTTAGCGCTGGGGGGGGGCAATCAGCCCCAGCATTTT. Translated, it gives CASSLALGGGNQPQHF.

In this sample, this clonotype turned up many times. The gene calls are TRBV30 and TRBJ1-5; D is ambiguous. The germline V gene has CDR1 GTSNPN and CDR2 SVGIG (reference sequence). This CDR3 region has 13 residues. Trimming took off 1 base at V and 6 bases at J, with 10 bases between the two ends. The CDR3 nucleotides are TGTGCCTGGAGTGCCGGGATTATTCAGCCCCAGCATTTT. Residues: CAWSAGIIQPQHF.

This clonotype was counted many times. The rearrangement joins TRBV5-1 to TRBJ2-3; 15 bases line up with TRBD2. The CDR3 has 21 amino acids. Germline CDR1 reads SGHRS; CDR2 reads YFSETQ. The ends lost 3 bases at V and 0 bases at J; junction bases unmatched: 14. The CDR3 sequence is CASSSPGLAGGFTRSTDTQYF. DNA of the CDR3: TGCGCCAGCAGCTCCCCGGGACTAGCGGGGGGTTTTACGCGAAGCACAGATACGCAGTATTTT. Looking up the rest from reference TRBV5-1 and TRBJ2-3 gives the full variable domain: KAGVTQTPRYLIKTRGQQVTLSCSPISGHRSVSWYQQTPGQGLQFLFEYFSETQRNKGNFPGRFSGRQFSNSRSEMNVSTLELGDSALYLCASSSPGLAGGFTRSTDTQYFGPGTRLTVL.

This clonotype was counted a few times. The chain couples TRBV20-1 to TRBJ2-3; D is uncertain. CDR3 size: 11 residues. V gave up 2 bases and J gave up 4 bases, with 4 bases separating them. CDR1 and CDR2 from the germline V gene are DFQATT and SNEGSKA (reference sequence). The CDR3 region has the DNA TGCAGTGCTAGAATTTCAGATACGCAGTATTTT. It specifies CSARISDTQYF.

This clonotype appeared many times. The V and J genes are TRBV30 and TRBJ2-7; the D gene could be TRBD1 or TRBD2 (5 bases each). Germline V gene data show CDR1 as GTSNPN and CDR2 as SVGIG (reference sequence). There are 18 residues in the CDR3. Deletions cut 0 bases from V and 2 bases from J, with 23 bases between. The chain's CDR3 is CAWSVAPSLGVPPYEQYF. CDR3 bases: TGTGCCTGGAGTGTAGCACCGTCTTTGGGGGTCCCCCCCTACGAGCAGTACTTC.